This T cell receptor (beta chain) was sequenced during a study of blood T cell repertoires in COVID-19 (dated by TCRdb to the early 2020s). At the level of the whole study: Samples covering the acute and convalescent phases of COVID-19 were provided by collaborators in the United States, Italy and Spain. The material from the prospective study consisted of cDNA or gDNA derived from T cells, B-cell-depleted T cells, or PBMCs. The dataset comprised deeply sampled blood TCRbeta repertoires from subjects exposed to, actively infected with, or recovered from COVID-19. The repertoires were made available in a free public database intended to serve as a resource for research on the immune response to SARS-CoV-2. The samples were drawn from two sources: the first 160 participants of the ongoing ImmuneRACE study, and 1,000 to 1,500 subjects contributed by 6 global collaborators. Nearly every sample came with metadata listing a de-identified subject ID, COVID-19 status, age in years and sex. HLA class I and class II types, where available, came from metadata supplied by the sample provider rather than from assay-based typing. The full study reports these points: The quantity of clinical and demographic metadata differed by source and by participant and was supplied without curation.

Whole blood was collected in K2EDTA tubes by collaborating institutions according to the institutions' own protocols. Collaborator samples were shipped for TCRbeta analysis as frozen whole blood, isolated PBMCs, or DNA extracted from either sample type. This clone was observed a handful of times. Its recognized antigen is unknown. No base-level quality is on record; no much larger clone is a single base apart. TCRbeta CDR3 regions were amplified from genomic DNA by means of the immunoSEQ Assay, a bias-controlled multiplex PCR. From the authors' description of their analysis: Within the assay, amplification of reference gene primers was used to estimate how many nucleated cells each sample contained. Sequence reads were collapsed and filtered to measure the absolute abundance of every unique TCRbeta CDR3 rearrangement. For each sample, productive Simpson clonality was calculated by taking the square root of Simpson's diversity index across productive rearrangements. Here the immuneACCESS table is served through TCRdb, limited to in-frame sequences with V and J called. Missing clones are a known gap in these copies; in checked studies unresolved V genes cover under half, and the rest lacks a known reason. That table supplies the V and J calls and clone size; D and trimming were determined from the DNA. In this sample the table shows 150,000 to 200,000 clones, about 80% of which occur a single time. The ten largest make up roughly 2.6% of the sample.

The CDR3 measures 16 amino acids from cysteine to phenylalanine. The DNA shown is the 48-base CDR3, in frame from base 1. CDR1 and CDR2, looked up from the germline V gene, are SGHTA and FQGTGA. V is pruned by 5 bases and J by 2 bases, leaving 4 bases of the junction without a gene match. The chain is assembled from TRBV7-3 and TRBJ2-3, with 13 central nucleotides matching TRBD2. This TCR was sampled from a human donor with acute or convalescent COVID-19. The donor label of this sample is uncertain. The source material was peripheral blood. The nucleotide sequence is TGTGCCAGCAGCCCGGGACTAGCGGGGATCACAGATACGCAGTATTTT. Its translation is CASSPGLAGITDTQYF.